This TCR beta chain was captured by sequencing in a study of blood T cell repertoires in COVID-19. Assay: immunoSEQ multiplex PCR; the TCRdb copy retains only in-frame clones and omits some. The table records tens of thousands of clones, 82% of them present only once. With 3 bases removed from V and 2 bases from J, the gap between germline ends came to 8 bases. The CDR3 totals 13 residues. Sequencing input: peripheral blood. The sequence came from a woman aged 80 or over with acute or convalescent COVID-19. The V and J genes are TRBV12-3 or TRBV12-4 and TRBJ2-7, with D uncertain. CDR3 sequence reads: CASSFTVTYEQYF. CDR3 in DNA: TGTGCCAGCAGTTTCACAGTAACCTACGAGCAGTACTTC.